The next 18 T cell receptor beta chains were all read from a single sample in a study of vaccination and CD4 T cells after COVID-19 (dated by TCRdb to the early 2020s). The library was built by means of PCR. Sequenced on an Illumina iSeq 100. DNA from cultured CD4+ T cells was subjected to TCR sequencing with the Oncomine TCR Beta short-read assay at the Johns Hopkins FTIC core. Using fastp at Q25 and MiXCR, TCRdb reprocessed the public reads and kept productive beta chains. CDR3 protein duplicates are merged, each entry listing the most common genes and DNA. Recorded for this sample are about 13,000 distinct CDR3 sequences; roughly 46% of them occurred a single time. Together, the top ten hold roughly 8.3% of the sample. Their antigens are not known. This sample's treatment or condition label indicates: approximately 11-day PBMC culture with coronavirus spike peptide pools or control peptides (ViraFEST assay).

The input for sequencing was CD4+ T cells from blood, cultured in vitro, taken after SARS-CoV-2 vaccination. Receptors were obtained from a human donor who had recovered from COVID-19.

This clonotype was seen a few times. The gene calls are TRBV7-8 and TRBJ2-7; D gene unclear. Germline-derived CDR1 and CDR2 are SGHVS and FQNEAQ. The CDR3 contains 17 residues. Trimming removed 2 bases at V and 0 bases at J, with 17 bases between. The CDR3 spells CASSLSGWIRSSYEQYF. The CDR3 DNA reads TGTGCCAGCAGCTTATCTGGGTGGATTAGGTCCTCCTACGAGCAGTACTTC.

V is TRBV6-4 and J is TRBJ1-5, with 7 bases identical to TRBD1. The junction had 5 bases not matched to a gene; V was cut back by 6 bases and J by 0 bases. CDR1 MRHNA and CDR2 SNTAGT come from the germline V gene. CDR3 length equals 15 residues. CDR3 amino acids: CASREQGNSNQPQHF. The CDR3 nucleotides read TGTGCCAGCAGAGAACAGGGGAATAGCAATCAGCCCCAGCATTTT.

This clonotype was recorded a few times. CDR3 bases: TGTGCCAGCAGTTTACGAGAACTAGCAGGGCCAGATACGCAGTATTTT. Its translation: CASSLRELAGPDTQYF. J is TRBJ2-3 and V is TRBV28; possibly TRBD2 for D (6 bases). The V gene's germline CDR1 is MDHEN and CDR2 SYDVKM. This CDR3 contains 16 residues. V dropped 2 bases and J dropped 4 bases, with 16 bases sitting between them.

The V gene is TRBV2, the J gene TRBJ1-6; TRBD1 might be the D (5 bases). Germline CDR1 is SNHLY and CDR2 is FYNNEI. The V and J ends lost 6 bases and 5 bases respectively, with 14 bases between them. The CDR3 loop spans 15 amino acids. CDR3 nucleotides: TGTGCCAGCAGCCCAAGAGGGGAGCATAATTCACCCCTCCACTTT. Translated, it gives CASSPRGEHNSPLHF.

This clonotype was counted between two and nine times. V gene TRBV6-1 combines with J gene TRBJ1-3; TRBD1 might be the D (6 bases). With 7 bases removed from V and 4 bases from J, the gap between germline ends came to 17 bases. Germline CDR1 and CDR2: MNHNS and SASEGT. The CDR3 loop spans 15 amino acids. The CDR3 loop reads CASTGREGGGNTIYF. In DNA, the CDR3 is TGTGCCAGCACGGGGAGGGAGGGGGGAGGAAACACCATATATTTT.

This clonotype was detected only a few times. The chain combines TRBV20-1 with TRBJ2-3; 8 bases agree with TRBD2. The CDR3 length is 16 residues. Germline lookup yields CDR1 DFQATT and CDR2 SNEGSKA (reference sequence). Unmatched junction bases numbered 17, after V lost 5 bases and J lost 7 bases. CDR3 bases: TGCAGTGCTTATCAAGCGGGAGAGCCCGCATCGTATACGCAGTATTTT. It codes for CSAYQAGEPASYTQYF.

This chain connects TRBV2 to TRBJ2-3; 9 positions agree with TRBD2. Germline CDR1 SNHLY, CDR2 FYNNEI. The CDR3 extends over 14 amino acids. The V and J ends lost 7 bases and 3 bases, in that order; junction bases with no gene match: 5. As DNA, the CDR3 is TGTGCCAGCACCGGGACTAGCTATACAGATACGCAGTATTTT. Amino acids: CASTGTSYTDTQYF.

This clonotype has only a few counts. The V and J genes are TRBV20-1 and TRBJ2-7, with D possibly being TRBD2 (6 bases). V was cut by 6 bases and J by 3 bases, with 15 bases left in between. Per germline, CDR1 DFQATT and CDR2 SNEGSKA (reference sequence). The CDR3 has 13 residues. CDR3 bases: TGCAGTGCGACCGGGACTCGTAACTACGAGCAGTACTTC. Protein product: CSATGTRNYEQYF.

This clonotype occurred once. CDR3 DNA sequence: TGTGCCAGCAGCCAGGGAGCGGGGCAAGTCTCCTACGAGCAGTACTTC. It specifies CASSQGAGQVSYEQYF. This rearrangement joins TRBV4-2 to TRBJ2-7; the match to TRBD2 covers 7 bases. Germline CDR1 LGHNA, CDR2 YNFKEQ. The CDR3 extends over 16 amino acids. Germline trimming cut 3 bases from V and 0 bases from J; bases unmatched to any gene: 8.

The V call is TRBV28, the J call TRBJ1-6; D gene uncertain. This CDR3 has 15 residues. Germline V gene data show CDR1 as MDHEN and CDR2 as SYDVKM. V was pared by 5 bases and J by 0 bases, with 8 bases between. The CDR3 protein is CASSADRSYNSPLHF. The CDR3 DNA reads TGTGCCAGCAGTGCGGATCGCTCCTATAATTCACCCCTCCACTTT.

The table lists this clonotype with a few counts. The CDR3 loop is CASKPPGQGGQPQHF. The CDR3 DNA sequence: TGTGCCAGTAAACCTCCGGGACAGGGCGGGCAGCCCCAGCATTTT. The chain has TRBV2 and TRBJ1-5, with 9 positions matching TRBD1. This CDR3 has 15 residues. The germline gives CDR1 SNHLY, CDR2 FYNNEI. V lost 9 bases, J lost 7 bases, and 13 bases stayed unmatched.

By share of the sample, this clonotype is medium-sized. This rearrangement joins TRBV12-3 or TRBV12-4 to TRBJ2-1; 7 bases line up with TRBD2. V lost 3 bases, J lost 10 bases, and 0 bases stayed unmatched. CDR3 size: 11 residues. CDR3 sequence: CASSLGLEQFF. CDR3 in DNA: TGTGCCAGCAGTTTGGGACTAGAGCAGTTCTTC.

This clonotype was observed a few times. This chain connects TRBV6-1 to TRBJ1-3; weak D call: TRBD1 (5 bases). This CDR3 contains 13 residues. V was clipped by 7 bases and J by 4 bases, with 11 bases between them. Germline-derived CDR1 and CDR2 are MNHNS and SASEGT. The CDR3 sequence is CASIDRAGNTIYF. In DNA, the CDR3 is TGTGCCAGCATTGACAGAGCAGGAAACACCATATATTTT.

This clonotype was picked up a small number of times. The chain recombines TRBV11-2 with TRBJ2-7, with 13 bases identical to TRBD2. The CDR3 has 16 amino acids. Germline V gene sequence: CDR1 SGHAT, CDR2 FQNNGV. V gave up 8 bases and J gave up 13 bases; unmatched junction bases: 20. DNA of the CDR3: TGTGCCAGCTCCGTGGGGAGTCGTTGGACTAGCGGGAGTTTTTACTTC. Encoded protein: CASSVGSRWTSGSFYF. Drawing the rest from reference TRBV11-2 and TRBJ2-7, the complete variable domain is EAGVAQSPRYKIIEKRQSVAFWCNPISGHATLYWYQQILGQGPKLLIQFQNNGVVDDSQLPKDRFSAERLKGVDSTLKIQPAKLEDSAVYLCASSVGSRWTSGSFYFGPGTRLTVT.

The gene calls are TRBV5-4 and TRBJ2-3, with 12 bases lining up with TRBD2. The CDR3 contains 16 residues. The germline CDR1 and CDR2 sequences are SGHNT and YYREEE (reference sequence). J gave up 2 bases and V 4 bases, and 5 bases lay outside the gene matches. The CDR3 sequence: CASSPRTSGITDTQYF. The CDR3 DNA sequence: TGTGCCAGCAGCCCGCGGACTAGCGGGATCACAGATACGCAGTATTTT.

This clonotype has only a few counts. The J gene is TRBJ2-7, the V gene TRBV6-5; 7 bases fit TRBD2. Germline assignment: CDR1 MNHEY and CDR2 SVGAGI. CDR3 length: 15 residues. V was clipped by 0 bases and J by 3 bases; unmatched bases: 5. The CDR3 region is CASSYSGLVNYEQYF. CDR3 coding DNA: TGTGCCAGCAGTTACTCTGGACTAGTTAACTACGAGCAGTACTTC.

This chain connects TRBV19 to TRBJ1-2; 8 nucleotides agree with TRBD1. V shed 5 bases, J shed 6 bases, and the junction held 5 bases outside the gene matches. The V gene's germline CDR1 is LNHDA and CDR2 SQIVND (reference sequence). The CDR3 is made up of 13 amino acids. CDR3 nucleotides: TGTGCCAGTAGTTCAGACAGGGGAGATGGCTACACCTTC. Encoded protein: CASSSDRGDGYTF.

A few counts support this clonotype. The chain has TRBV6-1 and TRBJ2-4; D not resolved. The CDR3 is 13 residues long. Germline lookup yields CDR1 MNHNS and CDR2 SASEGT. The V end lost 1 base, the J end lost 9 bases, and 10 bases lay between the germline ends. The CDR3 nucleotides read TGTGCCAGCAGTGAAGACAACTCGTCCATTCAGTACTTC. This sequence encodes CASSEDNSSIQYF.